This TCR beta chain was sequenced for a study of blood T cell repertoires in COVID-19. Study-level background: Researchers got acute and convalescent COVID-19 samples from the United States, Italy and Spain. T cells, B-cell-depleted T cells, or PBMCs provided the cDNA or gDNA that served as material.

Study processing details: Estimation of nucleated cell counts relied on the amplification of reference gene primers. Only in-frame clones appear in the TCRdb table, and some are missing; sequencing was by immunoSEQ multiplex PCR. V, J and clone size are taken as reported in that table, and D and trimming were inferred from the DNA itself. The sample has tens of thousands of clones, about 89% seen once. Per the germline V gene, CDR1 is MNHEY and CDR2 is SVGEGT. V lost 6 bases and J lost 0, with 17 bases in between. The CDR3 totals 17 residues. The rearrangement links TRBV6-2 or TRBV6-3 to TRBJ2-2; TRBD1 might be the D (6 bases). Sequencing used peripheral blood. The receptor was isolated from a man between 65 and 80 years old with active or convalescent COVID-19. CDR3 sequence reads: CASSPLWGRANTGELFF. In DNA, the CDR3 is TGTGCCAGCAGCCCCCTATGGGGGCGCGCGAACACCGGGGAGCTGTTTTTT.